Only one count was recorded for the clone carrying this T cell receptor (beta chain). What it binds is not known. These data belong to a study of cytomegalovirus exposure and HLA in healthy donors. Study in general: Per a later analysis, the approximately 600 first-cohort and approximately 120 validation repertoires shared one platform. The study, taken as a whole, reports: In a later analysis, first-cohort TCR clusters were found to tend to co-occur in the approximately 110 validation repertoires. The study listed roughly 160 cytomegalovirus-associated TCR beta chains.

Sequenced by immunoSEQ multiplex PCR; TCRdb stores in-frame clones only, minus some. The table lists under 200,000 clones, about 90% of them singletons. Germline V lookup: CDR1 LNHDA, CDR2 SQIVND (reference sequence). CDR3 length: 14 amino acids. Trimming took off 6 bases at V and 2 bases at J, with 14 bases between the two ends. This clonotype originated in a woman aged 18-29 years in good health and CMV-seropositive. Sequencing input: PBMCs. The rearrangement links TRBV19 to TRBJ2-7; D might be TRBD2 (5 bases). The CDR3 DNA reads TGTGCCAGTAGCTTACCGGGATTAACCTACGAGCAGTACTTC. This codes for CASSLPGLTYEQYF.